This TCR beta chain was observed in a study of cytomegalovirus exposure and HLA in healthy donors. Study findings and constraints: Within an earlier analysis, most TCR beta V segments proved productive either about 90% or about 30% of the time.

Amplification used 60 Vbeta primers and 13 Jbeta primers. Generated by immunoSEQ multiplex PCR, the TCRdb table keeps only in-frame clones and is missing some. The sample shows around 72,000 clones, approximately 70% of them seen only once. As concerns this clone: What it binds is unknown.

Specimen: PBMCs. The source is a man in his forties in good health and CMV-seropositive.

The CDR3 spells CASSTGPRTDTQYF. The CDR3 DNA reads TGTGCCAGCAGCACAGGGCCTCGCACAGATACGCAGTATTTT. V usage is TRBV13 and J usage is TRBJ2-3, with D maybe TRBD1 (6 bases). V gave up 5 bases and J gave up 1 base, with 10 bases separating them. CDR1 PRHDT and CDR2 FYEKMQ come from the germline V gene (reference sequence). The CDR3 covers 14 residues.